This T cell receptor beta chain was observed in a study of blood T cell repertoires in COVID-19. Background on the study: Some COVID-19 samples were acute and others convalescent; all came from the United States, Italy and Spain. In each case, the material was cDNA or gDNA derived from T cells, B-cell-depleted T cells, or PBMCs.

The V segment lost 3 bases and the J segment 7 bases; nucleotides outside the gene matches: 6. The CDR3 consists of 15 residues. The V gene's germline CDR1 is KGHDR and CDR2 SFDVKD. In the source study's methods: Quantification of nucleated cells was approximated via reference gene primer amplification. This table comes from immunoSEQ multiplex PCR, and its TCRdb copy is limited to in-frame clones, with some not included. That table furnishes V, J and clone size, whereas the DNA furnished D and trimming. The sample consists of about 50,000 clones, 85% to 90% of them appearing once. The rearrangement joins TRBV24-1 to TRBJ2-2; 8 bases fit TRBD1. The TCR was taken from a man aged 60-69 years with acute or convalescent COVID-19. The sequenced sample consisted of peripheral blood. CDR3 in DNA: TGTGCCACCAGTGATCCCGGACAGGGTATCGGGGAGCTGTTTTTT. It translates to CATSDPGQGIGELFF.